What follows describes a single T cell receptor (beta chain). Being one base from a much bigger clone, this may be a read error. RNA transcripts served as the template for amplifying TCR beta CDR3 regions. The HTBI primer set drove a first-round RT-PCR of the TCR CDR3. TCRdb analysed the multiplex PCR reads with MiXCR anew, one entry per CDR3 protein. The sample holds hundreds of thousands of distinct CDR3 sequences; 35% to 40% are singletons and the top ten take 8.9%. Germline CDR1 SGHVS, CDR2 FNYEAQ. The CDR3 length is 15 residues. The germline V and J ends were trimmed by 3 bases and 3 bases, with 15 bases remaining between them. This specimen comes from a study of T cells in Graves' hyperthyroidism and ophthalmopathy.

The TCR was taken from a man aged 18 to 29 with Graves' hyperthyroidism. What was sequenced was blood. The chain has TRBV7-6 and TRBJ2-7, with D perhaps TRBD1 (7 bases). For the CDR3, the DNA is TGTGCCAGCAGCTTCGCGGGGACAGTGATCTACGAGCAGTACTTC. Its translation: CASSFAGTVIYEQYF.